These 23 T cell receptor beta chains were sequenced from one sample in a study of T cell responses to AZD1222 COVID-19 vaccine. The assay was immunoSEQ multiplex PCR, and TCRdb's table has in-frame clones only and misses some. The table includes 100,000 to 150,000 clones, 75% to 90% detected once. Sequencing was performed on peripheral blood, taken on day 0 of AZD1222 vaccination. The receptors come from an adult in good health.

The rearrangement links TRBV10-2 to TRBJ2-7; no clear D gene. Trimming took off 4 bases at V and 5 bases at J, with 12 bases between the two ends. Germline-derived CDR1 and CDR2 are WSHSY and SAAADI. This CDR3 comprises 13 residues. Here the CDR3 reads CASSVGRKNEQYF. The CDR3 DNA reads TGCGCCAGCAGTGTAGGCAGGAAGAACGAGCAGTACTTC.

The chain is built from TRBV4-1 and TRBJ1-5; D remains ambiguous. Deletions cut 4 bases from V and 5 bases from J, with 12 bases between. CDR1 MGHRA and CDR2 YSYEKL come from the germline V gene. The CDR3 has 14 residues. CDR3 DNA sequence: TGCGCCAGCAGCCCAACGAGTGGGGATCAGCCCCAGCATTTT. Its translation is CASSPTSGDQPQHF.

This chain joins TRBV6-1 and TRBJ1-2, with TRBD1 identical over 9 bases. Germline lookup yields CDR1 MNHNS and CDR2 SASEGT. The CDR3 extends over 20 amino acids. The junction had 21 bases not matched to a gene; V was cut back by 3 bases and J by 4 bases. In nucleotides, the CDR3 is TGTGCCAGCAGTGATAAAGGTCGATGGGGACAGGGAGGTTTACGCTATGGCTACACCTTC. Translated, it gives CASSDKGRWGQGGLRYGYTF.

CDR3 residues: CASSQGGSSYNSPLHF. The DNA for the CDR3 is TGCGCCAGCAGCCAAGGGGGGAGCTCCTATAATTCACCCCTCCACTTT. The rearrangement uses TRBV4-3 and TRBJ1-6, with D perhaps TRBD1 (5 bases). The V end was cut by 1 base, the J end by 0 bases, with 7 bases between. Germline assignment: CDR1 LGHNA and CDR2 YSLEER. The CDR3 sequence is 16 residues long.

The CDR3 region is CAWGTVNSPLHF. Written as DNA, the CDR3 is TGTGCCTGGGGGACAGTTAATTCACCCCTCCACTTT. The J gene is TRBJ1-6, the V gene TRBV30, with 7 bases fitting TRBD1. The CDR3 is made up of 12 amino acids. Per germline, CDR1 GTSNPN and CDR2 SVGIG (reference sequence). Trimming removed 5 bases from V and 6 bases from J; junction bases left unmatched: 1.

V usage is TRBV6-2 or TRBV6-3 and J usage is TRBJ1-1; TRBD1 might be the D (5 bases). The CDR3 runs 15 residues. CDR1 MNHEY and CDR2 SVGEGT come from the germline V gene. Trimming took off 6 bases at V and 2 bases at J, with 16 bases between the two ends. CDR3 region: CASSSLPGGNTEAFF. The CDR3 DNA follows: TGTGCCAGCAGCTCACTACCGGGGGGAAACACTGAAGCTTTCTTT.

V gene TRBV4-2 combines with J gene TRBJ2-3; D not certain. Trimming pared 2 bases from V and 0 bases from J, leaving 18 bases between. CDR1 is LGHNA, CDR2 YNFKEQ, per germline. The CDR3 consists of 18 residues. CDR3 in amino acids: CASSQRPLLGTSTDTQYF. CDR3 DNA: TGTGCCAGCAGCCAAAGACCCCTCCTAGGAACTAGCACAGATACGCAGTATTTT.

The table lists this clone with a count of one. The genes are TRBV4-1 and TRBJ1-2; D might be TRBD1 (5 bases). Trimming removed 0 bases from V and 4 bases from J, with 15 bases in between. This CDR3 has 16 amino acids. CDR1 and CDR2 from the germline V gene are MGHRA and YSYEKL. The CDR3, as DNA: TGCGCCAGCAGCCAAGAGGGGACTTGGGAGGGCTATGGCTACACCTTC. Translation: CASSQEGTWEGYGYTF.

This clone was counted a single time. The genes are TRBV6-5 and TRBJ2-3; tentatively, D is TRBD2 (5 bases). Trimming shortened V by 2 bases and J by 4 bases, and 13 bases separated the two germline ends. The length of the CDR3 is 15 residues. Looked up from germline, CDR1 is MNHEY and CDR2 is SVGAGI. The CDR3 loop reads CASSYDGVGPDTQYF. CDR3 in DNA: TGTGCCAGCAGTTACGACGGGGTAGGCCCAGATACGCAGTATTTT.

The chain couples TRBV6-4 to TRBJ2-1; tentatively, D is TRBD2 (5 bases). Per the germline V gene, CDR1 is MRHNA and CDR2 is SNTAGT. This CDR3 has 14 residues. Trimming stripped 2 bases from V and 10 bases from J, with 15 bases between. CDR3 sequence: CASSDPAEGGEQFF. In DNA form, the CDR3 reads TGTGCCAGCAGTGACCCCGCGGAAGGCGGGGAGCAGTTCTTC.

The chain carries TRBV2 and TRBJ1-6; no clear D gene. Looked up from germline, CDR1 is SNHLY and CDR2 is FYNNEI. The CDR3 length is 16 residues. V lost 6 bases and J 4 bases, leaving 16 bases between the germline ends. The CDR3 spells CASRDRAGLYNSPLHF. In nucleotides, the CDR3 is TGTGCCAGCAGGGATCGGGCGGGCTTATATAATTCACCCCTCCACTTT.

The genes are TRBV4-2 and TRBJ2-1; 7 bases map to TRBD1. With 2 bases clipped from V and 5 bases from J, the junction kept 3 bases outside the gene matches. CDR1 and CDR2 from the germline V gene are LGHNA and YNFKEQ. The CDR3 has 14 amino acids. CDR3 region: CASSQTGTDNEQFF. The CDR3 DNA follows: TGTGCCAGCAGCCAAACCGGGACAGACAATGAGCAGTTCTTC.

The chain links TRBV6-1 to TRBJ1-5, with 7 bases matching TRBD1. Germline lookup yields CDR1 MNHNS and CDR2 SASEGT. V shed 3 bases, J shed 2 bases, and the junction held 1 base outside the gene matches. The CDR3 contains 14 residues. CDR3 region: CASSDTGGNQPQHF. The CDR3, as DNA: TGTGCCAGCAGTGATACAGGGGGCAATCAGCCCCAGCATTTT.

This clone was observed once. V and J are TRBV7-9 and TRBJ2-2, with D maybe TRBD2 (6 bases). The CDR3 runs 17 residues. Looked up from germline, CDR1 is SEHNR and CDR2 is FQNEAQ (reference sequence). V was shortened by 2 bases and J by 5 bases, with 18 bases between the two germline ends. Here the CDR3 DNA reads TGTGCCAGCAGCTTAAGAGTACGGGGGTCTGGAACCGGGGAGCTGTTTTTT. Translation gives CASSLRVRGSGTGELFF.

The J gene is TRBJ2-7, the V gene TRBV2, with 10 positions matching TRBD1. This CDR3 is 13 amino acids long. After removal of 4 bases from V and 3 bases from J, the junction contained 0 bases not matched to a gene. CDR1 SNHLY and CDR2 FYNNEI come from the germline V gene. The chain's CDR3 is CASSGTGGYEQYF. The CDR3 DNA reads TGTGCCAGCAGTGGGACAGGGGGCTACGAGCAGTACTTC. Full variable domain (missing parts from reference TRBV2 and TRBJ2-7): EPEVTQTPSHQVTQMGQEVILRCVPISNHLYFYWYRQILGQKVEFLVSFYNNEISEKSEIFDDQFSVERPDGSNFTLKIRSTKLEDSAMYFCASSGTGGYEQYFGPGTRLTVT.

This clone was seen a handful of times. This chain connects TRBV3-1 (or the pseudogene TRBV3-2) to TRBJ1-3, with D unresolved. Germline CDR1 and CDR2: LGHDT and YNNKEL (reference sequence). The CDR3 has 16 amino acids. V gave up 0 bases and J gave up 1 base, with 10 bases separating them. CDR3 sequence reads: CASSQDPVGSGNTIYF. CDR3 DNA sequence: TGTGCCAGCAGCCAAGATCCCGTGGGGTCTGGAAACACCATATATTTT.

The rearrangement uses TRBV12-5 and TRBJ1-5; D gene uncertain. Trimming pared 4 bases from V and 3 bases from J, leaving 13 bases between. The CDR3 spans 15 residues. Germline V gene lookup returns CDR1 LGHNT and CDR2 FRNRAP. CDR3 sequence reads: CASGSNAGFNQPQHF. The CDR3 region has the DNA TGTGCTAGTGGTTCCAACGCCGGCTTCAATCAGCCCCAGCATTTT.

This clone was detected only a few times. The chain links TRBV5-4 to TRBJ2-3; TRBD2 aligns across 8 bases. The CDR3 contains 15 residues. V gave up 3 bases and J gave up 2 bases; unmatched junction bases: 5. Germline values: CDR1 SGHNT, CDR2 YYREEE (reference sequence). This CDR3 reads CASSSGGAHTDTQYF. The CDR3 DNA follows: TGTGCCAGCAGCTCCGGGGGGGCCCACACAGATACGCAGTATTTT.

V gene TRBV12-5 combines with J gene TRBJ2-7; 7 nucleotides line up with TRBD1. The germline V gene has CDR1 LGHNT and CDR2 FRNRAP. The V gene end was trimmed by 2 bases and the J gene end by 6 bases; junction bases not matched to a gene: 4. The CDR3 runs to 13 residues. Here the CDR3 reads CASGLTGVGEQYF. For the CDR3, the DNA is TGTGCTAGTGGTTTGACAGGGGTCGGCGAGCAGTACTTC.

The chain carries TRBV5-6 and TRBJ2-2; 10 bases align to TRBD1. Germline assignment: CDR1 SGHDT and CDR2 YYEEEE. This CDR3 is built from 14 residues. V trimming: 9 bases; J trimming: 5 bases; junction bases outside the gene matches: 7. In DNA, the CDR3 is TGTGCCACCACTGACAGGGGGCGGACCGGGGAGCTGTTTTTT. Amino acids: CATTDRGRTGELFF.

The rearrangement uses TRBV30 and TRBJ1-2; TRBD1 is a possible D gene (6 bases). Trimming left V 2 bases short and J 2 bases short, with 12 bases between. The CDR3 totals 14 residues. CDR1 and CDR2 from the germline V gene are GTSNPN and SVGIG (reference sequence). CDR3 residues: CAWSRGTENYGYTF. CDR3 in DNA: TGTGCCTGGAGTAGGGGGACCGAGAACTATGGCTACACCTTC.

The genes are TRBV13 and TRBJ1-6, with D tentatively TRBD1 (5 bases). CDR3 length: 17 residues. Germline V CDR1 and CDR2: PRHDT, FYEKMQ (reference sequence). V was shortened by 1 base and J by 0 bases, with 10 bases between the two germline ends. The CDR3 here is CASSLVSGSSYNSPLHF. Here the CDR3 DNA reads TGTGCCAGCAGCTTAGTTTCAGGGAGCTCCTATAATTCACCCCTCCACTTT.

The V gene is TRBV7-2, the J gene TRBJ1-3; TRBD1 matches 8 bases. The CDR3 consists of 16 residues. V lost 1 base, J lost 2 bases, and 4 bases stayed unmatched. Germline CDR1 reads SGHTA; CDR2 reads FQGNSA. The CDR3 loop reads CASSLDTGGTGNTIYF. The CDR3 nucleotides read TGTGCCAGCAGCTTAGATACAGGGGGTACTGGAAACACCATATATTTT.